This section outlines one TCR beta chain sequence together with its context. The data were obtained in a study of blood T cell repertoires in COVID-19. Study at large: Samples came from the United States, Italy and Spain, spanning acute and convalescent COVID-19.

This CDR3 is built from 12 residues. In germline, CDR1 is MNHEY, CDR2 SVGAGI. Unmatched junction bases numbered 7, after V lost 6 bases and J lost 9 bases. Data came from immunoSEQ multiplex PCR; TCRdb stores just in-frame clones and leaves some out. The table records 250,000 to 350,000 clones, 80% to 90% of them present only once. For recovered donors of Cohort 3, there were two negative PCRs, clearance, or symptom resolution. Sequencing input: PBMCs or T cells enriched from blood (not recorded which). The TCR comes from a woman between 25 and 40 years old who had recovered from COVID-19. This sequence joins TRBV6-5 and TRBJ1-2; TRBD1 aligns across 7 bases. The CDR3 is CASRRDRDRYTF. In DNA form, the CDR3 reads TGTGCCAGCAGGCGCGACAGGGATCGCTACACCTTC.